Reported below is one T cell receptor beta chain. The antigen this receptor binds is unknown. Sequencing instrument: Illumina HiSeq 2000. The TCR beta cDNA libraries were made using 5'RACE template switching, a step that added both a universal primer site and unique molecular identifiers. cDNA synthesis was primed from the TCR beta constant segment, followed by two successive PCR amplification steps. The study's processing was this. MIGEC handled demultiplexing of the reads and grouping by UMI, while MiTCR was used to assemble and quantify clonotypes. To exclude erroneous sequences, any TCR cDNA sequence not supported by at least two reads was discarded. The tcR package was used for downstream repertoire analysis, with clonotypes matched between fractions based on CDR3 nucleotide sequence plus V segment. VDJmatch was used to annotate antigen specificity against VDJdb, with one amino acid substitution in CDR3 allowed. Each CDR3 protein sequence appears as one entry after TCRdb reprocessed the reads, and no DNA is included. The V and J calls come from TCRdb's annotation, not from the publication. The record for this sample contains 130,000 to 150,000 distinct CDR3 sequences. Jointly, the top ten make up around 12% of the sample.

Taken from cysteine to phenylalanine, the CDR3 has 16 residues. The DNA sequence is not available. According to the germline V gene (reference sequence), CDR1 reads LGHDT and CDR2 reads YNNKEL. This sample was taken from a study of T cells expressing NK-cell markers (dated by TCRdb to the early 2020s). Regarding the research as a whole: Fewer than ten donors provided sorted CD3+CD56+NKG2C+, CD3+CD56+NKG2C- and CD3+CD56-NKG2C+ T-cell subsets, whose TCR beta-chain repertoires were profiled. Randomly selected healthy volunteers, three men and five women, were used as the eight sequenced donors. Seven of the eight sequenced donors were HCMV-seropositive and one was HCMV-seronegative. Illumina HiSeq 2000/2500, MiSeq or NextSeq was used to sequence libraries as 2 x 150 bp reads.

The research as a whole found: For roughly six donors, the dominant CD3+CD56+NKG2C+ clonotypes were among the top 10 CD8+ clonotypes and accounted for 1.0-7.0% of CD8+ T cells. Those dominant clonotypes were again the most abundant among CD3+CD56-NKG2C+ cells in four donors, at about 25-60.1%. Whether the expanded NKG2C-expressing T cell clones were specific for HCMV antigens remained unclear.

A commercial ELISA kit detecting HCMV-specific IgG in serum was used to determine HCMV serostatus. Peripheral blood mononuclear cells were isolated from blood by Ficoll density gradient centrifugation. This clonotype was obtained from a man younger than 35 in good health. Donor details come from another sample of the same person, matched by shared clones. This receptor chain uses TRBV3-1 and TRBJ2-5; the TCRdb call, TRBD2, lacks DNA for checking. Input material: blood T cells: a sorted CD56 or NKG2C T cell subset, CD4+ or CD8+ T cells, or bulk PBMC T cells (not recorded which). The CDR3 region has the sequence CASSQPLATYQETQYF.